Described below is a single T cell receptor (beta chain) sequence and its context. The antigen is undetermined. This record comes from a study of T cells in Graves' hyperthyroidism and ophthalmopathy. Study overall: At the time of initial diagnosis and before any treatment, peripheral blood was collected.

Study conclusions and caveats: Blood also held most thyroid clonotypes expanded beyond 0.001.

The V gene lost 2 bases and the J gene lost 5 bases, with 4 bases spanning the gap. The germline CDR1 and CDR2 sequences are SGHTS and YDEGEE. This CDR3 region has 12 residues. Amplified TCR beta CDR3 regions came from RNA transcripts. The study used the HTBI primer set for a first-round RT-PCR of the TCR CDR3. TCRdb passed the multiplex PCR reads through MiXCR, listing each CDR3 protein once. The sample consists of fewer than 350,000 distinct CDR3 sequences, roughly a fifth of them appearing once. The TCR was taken from a woman aged 45-59 years with Graves' hyperthyroidism. Sequenced material: blood. The V and J genes are TRBV5-8 and TRBJ2-2, with unresolved D. CDR3 in DNA: TGTGCCAGCAGCTTTGCAACCGGGGAGCTGTTTTTT. Translated, it gives CASSFATGELFF.